This passage covers 18 T cell receptor beta chains from one sample sequenced in a study of blood T cell repertoires in COVID-19. The table came from immunoSEQ multiplex PCR; TCRdb's copy has only in-frame clones and leaves some out. The repertoire holds around 700,000 clones, with about nine tenths as singletons. What was sequenced was peripheral blood. The receptors here all came from a woman aged 18-29 years with acute or convalescent COVID-19.

CDR3 bases: TGTGCCAGCAGTGCTCCCGGGACAGGGATTGGTGGCTACACCTTC. Encoded protein: CASSAPGTGIGGYTF. The chain combines TRBV6-6 with TRBJ1-2, with 9 bases matching TRBD1. The J segment lost 7 bases and the V segment lost 5 bases, leaving 11 bases of the junction unmatched. The CDR3 is 15 amino acids. Germline V gene sequence: CDR1 MNHNY, CDR2 SVGAGI (reference sequence).

This clone appeared a single time. V gene TRBV19 combines with J gene TRBJ1-2; D is undetermined. The CDR3 runs to 15 residues. Germline assignment: CDR1 LNHDA and CDR2 SQIVND (reference sequence). Trimming took 4 bases from V and 6 from J, leaving 18 bases between them. The CDR3, as DNA: TGTGCCAGTAGTACCTCCGACGGAGAGACGCATGGCTACACCTTC. Translation: CASSTSDGETHGYTF.

The chain combines TRBV7-9 with TRBJ2-7, with 8 bases identical to TRBD1. V lost 5 bases, J lost 5 bases, and 8 bases stayed unmatched. Germline CDR1 and CDR2: SEHNR and FQNEAQ (reference sequence). The CDR3 has 14 amino acids. CDR3 in DNA: TGTGCCAGCAGCCTCTATCAGGGGGCTGACGAGCAGTACTTC. Residues: CASSLYQGADEQYF. Combining the CDR3 with reference TRBV7-9 and TRBJ2-7 gives the whole variable domain DTGVSQNPRHKITKRGQNVTFRCDPISEHNRLYWYRQTLGQGPEFLTYFQNEAQLEKSRLLSDRFSAERPKGSFSTLEIQRTEQGDSAMYLCASSLYQGADEQYFGPGTRLTVT.

J is TRBJ1-5 and V is TRBV7-2; TRBD1 aligns across 7 bases. CDR3 size: 15 residues. CDR1 is SGHTA and CDR2 is FQGNSA in the germline V gene. V trimming: 1 base; J trimming: 9 bases; junction bases outside the gene matches: 9. CDR3 protein: CASSLGDRVTLPQHF. The CDR3 nucleotides are TGTGCCAGCAGCTTAGGCGACAGGGTAACGTTGCCCCAGCATTTT.

V is TRBV15 and J is TRBJ1-2; 8 bases are a match to TRBD1. Unmatched junction bases numbered 8, after V lost 5 bases and J lost 6 bases. Germline assignment: CDR1 LNHNV and CDR2 YYDKDF (reference sequence). The CDR3 consists of 14 residues. CDR3 DNA: TGTGCCACCAGCCCTACACAGGGGGTCGATGGCTACACCTTC. Its protein product is CATSPTQGVDGYTF.

Concerning this clone itself: The sample carries other DNA sequences with the same CDR3. This chain joins TRBV6-4 and TRBJ2-3; TRBD2 agrees at 8 bases. The CDR3 has 15 residues. Losses at the gene ends were 3 bases for V and 1 base for J; bases not matched to a gene: 3. Germline V gene sequence: CDR1 MRHNA, CDR2 SNTAGT. The CDR3 loop is CASSETSGGTDTQYF. The CDR3 DNA sequence: TGTGCCAGCAGTGAAACTAGCGGCGGCACAGATACGCAGTATTTT.

The chain is built from TRBV7-8 and TRBJ2-1, with 7 bases aligning to TRBD1. V was pared by 5 bases and J by 15 bases, with 19 bases of the junction left unmatched. Germline loops: CDR1 SGHVS, CDR2 FQNEAQ. CDR3 length: 15 residues. CDR3 protein: CASSPGTAGGSKTFF. The CDR3 bases are TGTGCCAGCAGCCCAGGGACAGCCGGCGGATCAAAGACGTTCTTC. Using reference TRBV7-8 and TRBJ2-1 for the parts outside the CDR3, the full variable domain is GAGVSQSPRYKVAKRGQDVALRCDPISGHVSLFWYQQALGQGPEFLTYFQNEAQLDKSGLPSDRFFAERPEGSVSTLKIQRTQQEDSAVYLCASSPGTAGGSKTFFGPGTRLTVL.

The chain uses TRBV3-1 (or the pseudogene TRBV3-2) and TRBJ1-2; possible D gene TRBD1, 6 bases. V lost 4 bases, J lost 3 bases, and 12 bases lay in between. The CDR3 length is 14 residues. From germline, CDR1 is LGHDT and CDR2 YNNKEL (reference sequence). The CDR3: CASSRTALDYGYTF. The CDR3 DNA reads as TGTGCCAGCAGCCGGACAGCCTTGGACTATGGCTACACCTTC.

A single count supports this clone. This chain joins TRBV5-1 and TRBJ1-4; D call uncertain. The CDR3 totals 15 residues. The germline gives CDR1 SGHRS, CDR2 YFSETQ. The V gene lost 7 bases and the J gene lost 0 bases, with 13 bases spanning the gap. The CDR3 coding sequence is TGCGCCAGCTCTTATATCGGGACAACTAATGAAAAACTGTTTTTT. Translation: CASSYIGTTNEKLFF. The full variable domain, with the rest looked up from reference TRBV5-1 and TRBJ1-4, is KAGVTQTPRYLIKTRGQQVTLSCSPISGHRSVSWYQQTPGQGLQFLFEYFSETQRNKGNFPGRFSGRQFSNSRSEMNVSTLELGDSALYLCASSYIGTTNEKLFFGSGTQLSVL.

The chain employs TRBV4-3 and TRBJ2-3, with TRBD2 as a possible D gene (6 bases). The CDR3 sequence is 17 residues long. The germline V gene encodes CDR1 LGHNA and CDR2 YSLEER. V gave up 0 bases and J gave up 3 bases, with 16 bases separating them. The DNA of the CDR3 is TGCGCCAGCAGCCAAGATTCTGTCGGGGGTGATACAGATACGCAGTATTTT. Translated: CASSQDSVGGDTDTQYF.

The chain combines TRBV4-1 with TRBJ2-3, with 9 bases that match TRBD1. The CDR3 consists of 16 residues. Germline V gives CDR1 MGHRA, CDR2 YSYEKL. J gave up 1 base and V 4 bases, and 6 bases lay outside the gene matches. The CDR3 DNA is TGCGCCAGCAGCCCGGGACAGGGTGCGGGCACAGATACGCAGTATTTT. It encodes CASSPGQGAGTDTQYF.

This rearrangement joins TRBV2 to TRBJ2-1, with D perhaps matching TRBD1 (5 bases). Germline CDR1 is SNHLY and CDR2 is FYNNEI. The CDR3 runs 14 residues. Deletions cut 6 bases from V and 2 bases from J, with 11 bases between. CDR3 nucleotides: TGTGCCAGCAGGCCACTGACAGCCTACAATGAGCAGTTCTTC. It specifies CASRPLTAYNEQFF.

This clone occurred a few times. CDR3 nucleotides: TGTGCCAGCAGCCTCCGGGACAGGGGAGCTTTCTTT. This codes for CASSLRDRGAFF. This chain uses TRBV3-1 (or the pseudogene TRBV3-2) with TRBJ1-1; 10 nucleotides line up with TRBD1. The germline V gene has CDR1 LGHDT and CDR2 YNNKEL (reference sequence). The CDR3 loop spans 12 amino acids. V dropped 4 bases and J dropped 10; count of bases not matched to a gene: 3.

This clone appeared a single time. J is TRBJ2-3 and V is TRBV28, with D possibly TRBD2 on 5 matching bases. Trimming pared 2 bases from V and 2 bases from J, leaving 14 bases between. The CDR3 has 16 amino acids. Germline V gene sequence: CDR1 MDHEN, CDR2 SYDVKM. CDR3 region: CASSLLTRISTDTQYF. CDR3 coding DNA: TGTGCCAGCAGTTTACTCACTAGGATTTCCACAGATACGCAGTATTTT.

V gene TRBV24-1 combines with J gene TRBJ1-5; possibly TRBD1 for D (5 bases). This CDR3 has 14 residues. Germline V gene data show CDR1 as KGHDR and CDR2 as SFDVKD. V lost 1 base and J lost 10, with 13 bases in between. The chain's CDR3 is CATSDFSGSGPQHF. CDR3 bases: TGTGCCACCAGTGATTTCTCAGGGTCCGGTCCCCAGCATTTT.

The chain couples TRBV5-1 to TRBJ2-7, with 9 bases matching TRBD2. The J segment lost 2 bases and the V segment lost 4 bases, leaving 7 bases of the junction unmatched. This CDR3 contains 15 residues. Per the germline V gene, CDR1 is SGHRS and CDR2 is YFSETQ. This chain's CDR3 is CASSQIAGATYEQYF. In DNA, the CDR3 is TGCGCCAGCAGCCAAATAGCGGGGGCAACCTACGAGCAGTACTTC.

The V and J genes are TRBV24-1 and TRBJ1-4; D call uncertain. The CDR3 runs to 13 residues. V shed 4 bases and J shed 3 bases, with 5 bases lying between them. Germline CDR1 and CDR2: KGHDR and SFDVKD. DNA of the CDR3: TGTGCCACCAGTGAGTCTGCTAATGAAAAACTGTTTTTT. Protein: CATSESANEKLFF.

The rearrangement links TRBV27 to TRBJ2-4; TRBD2 agrees at 7 bases. The germline V gene encodes CDR1 MNHEY and CDR2 SMNVEV (reference sequence). The CDR3 has 16 residues. V lost 6 bases to trimming and J lost 0 bases; unmatched junction nucleotides: 8. As DNA, the CDR3 is TGTGCCAGCAGCCAGCGGGACTTGCTAGCCAAAAACATTCAGTACTTC. It codes for CASSQRDLLAKNIQYF.